A selection of T cell receptor beta chains follows, all from one sample in a study of T cell repertoires in cytomegalovirus infection. These receptors have no known antigen. A single record per CDR3 protein comes from TCRdb applying MiXCR to the reads. Among about 900,000 distinct CDR3 sequences listed, around 32% were seen once. The sample consisted of cultured CD8+ T cells from PBMCs, taken from culture after CMV antigen stimulation. The receptors were sampled from a human donor in good health (CMV status not recorded). Some clones in this sample may be carry-over from other donors' samples. The conserved cysteine and the conserved F or W are not part of the CDR3 here. A D gene is named only where the DNA matches it firmly. Not every row has a clone size; where given, it reads once, few, many or a size class.

clone size | D gene | V gene | CDR3 protein
- | - | TRBV6-4 | ASSGLKGRGEQF
few | TRBD2 | TRBV18 | ASSPTVGLAGSLQETQY
- | TRBD2 | TRBV7-6 | ASSLRSGGGYNEQF
many | TRBD1 | TRBV7-9 | ASSGNRGPLAKNIQY
many | - | TRBV19 | ASSIDATGPTIYGYT
- | - | TRBV29-1 | SVADRRKDGYT
- | TRBD1 | TRBV7-9 | ASSYSEVGTDYGYT
few | TRBD1 | TRBV3-1 | ASSQEEGAADTQY
few | - | TRBV7-9 | ASSSSGQVNTEAF
- | TRBD1 | TRBV6-5 | ASKRQGIEQF
few | TRBD1 | TRBV19 | ASSIGQGTNTEAF